This T cell receptor (beta chain) appears in the sequencing data of a study of T cell responses to AZD1222 COVID-19 vaccine. As for this clone: What it binds is not known.

Second-dose recipients at about 4 or about 12 weeks were treated as one pooled group. V was pared by 3 bases and J by 7 bases, with 15 bases between. This CDR3 has 14 residues. Germline CDR1 and CDR2: MNHNS and SASEGT. General study findings and limits: The study found Spike-specific TCR breadth and depth rose after two AZD1222 doses. At 160-218 and 743-854, vaccine-associated CD4 TCRs were dominant, and they spanned spike.

TCRdb keeps only in-frame clones here, not all; method: immunoSEQ multiplex PCR. The data contain over 130,000 clones, 92% of them seen just once; the ten biggest clones take up approximately 3.7%. The receptor was isolated from an adult who received the AZD1222 COVID-19 vaccine. The sequences come from peripheral blood, collected 28 days after the second AZD1222 dose. The chain is built from TRBV6-1 and TRBJ1-2; a possible D gene is TRBD1 (6 bases). The CDR3 is CASSEMGAKAGYTF. DNA of the CDR3: TGTGCCAGCAGTGAGATGGGGGCGAAAGCTGGCTACACCTTC.